This T cell receptor beta chain derives from a study of blood T cell repertoires in COVID-19. Study at large: Acute and convalescent COVID-19 samples came from the United States, Italy and Spain. T cells, B-cell-depleted T cells, or PBMCs provided the cDNA or gDNA that served as material.

The authors' processing: Scientists estimated how many nucleated cells there were by amplifying reference gene primers. Some clones are missing from TCRdb's copy, which holds only in-frame ones; the method was immunoSEQ multiplex PCR. The V and J calls and the clone size are those of that table, but D and trimming were determined from the DNA. The sample lists a few hundred thousand clones, around nine tenths occurring once. Germline assignment: CDR1 SGDLS and CDR2 YYNGEE. The CDR3 length is 17 residues. V lost 3 bases and J lost 1, with 17 bases in between. Sequenced material: peripheral blood. The rearrangement uses TRBV9 and TRBJ2-1; a possible D gene is TRBD2 (5 bases). The clonotype comes from a man in his forties who had recovered from COVID-19. The CDR3 loop is CASSDSVAGESYNEQFF. The CDR3 DNA reads as TGTGCCAGCAGCGACTCGGTGGCGGGCGAGTCCTACAATGAGCAGTTCTTC.